This TCR beta chain comes out of a study of blood T cell repertoires in COVID-19. The protocol was immunoSEQ multiplex PCR, while the TCRdb copy is restricted to in-frame clones and leaves out a portion. The sample contains around 400,000 clones, roughly 90% of which appear only once. V was clipped by 2 bases and J by 3 bases; unmatched bases: 4. Germline CDR1 and CDR2: MNHEY and SMNVEV (reference sequence). This CDR3 is built from 15 residues. All enrollees were about 18 to 100 years old and from around 25 US areas. Sequencing was carried out using PBMCs or T cells enriched from blood (not recorded which). The receptor's source is a woman aged 40 to 49 who had been exposed to COVID-19. V usage is TRBV27 and J usage is TRBJ2-1, with TRBD2 matching over 7 bases. The CDR3 DNA is TGTGCCAGCAGTTTAGGGCGGGAGATCTACAATGAGCAGTTCTTC. It specifies CASSLGREIYNEQFF.